This T cell receptor beta chain was captured by sequencing in a study of radiotherapy plus CTLA-4 blockade in lung cancer. Trimming removed 5 bases from V and 0 bases from J; junction bases left unmatched: 7. The CDR3 extends over 15 amino acids. CDR1 MDHEN and CDR2 SYDVKM come from the germline V gene. Generated by immunoSEQ multiplex PCR, the TCRdb table keeps only in-frame clones and is missing some. The repertoire holds 90,000 to 100,000 clones, with approximately 75% as singletons. The chain combines TRBV28 with TRBJ2-7; 7 nucleotides agree with TRBD1. This material consisted of peripheral blood, taken from a patient treated with radiotherapy plus ipilimumab. The TCR was taken from a human donor with non-small cell lung cancer who had a partial response to radiotherapy plus ipilimumab. Some clones in this sample may be carry-over from other donors' samples. CDR3 sequence: CASSTPTGSSYEQYF. The DNA for the CDR3 is TGTGCCAGCAGTACCCCGACAGGGAGCTCCTACGAGCAGTACTTC.